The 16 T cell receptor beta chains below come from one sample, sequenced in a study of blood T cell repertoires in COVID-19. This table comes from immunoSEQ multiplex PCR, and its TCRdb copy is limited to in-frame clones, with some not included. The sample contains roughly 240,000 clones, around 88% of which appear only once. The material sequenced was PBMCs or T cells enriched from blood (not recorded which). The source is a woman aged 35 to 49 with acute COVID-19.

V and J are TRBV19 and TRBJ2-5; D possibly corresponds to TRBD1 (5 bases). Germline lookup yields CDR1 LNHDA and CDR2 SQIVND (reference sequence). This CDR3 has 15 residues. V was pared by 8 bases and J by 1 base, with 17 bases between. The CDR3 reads CASSSWGRGQETQYF. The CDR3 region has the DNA TGTGCCAGTTCTTCCTGGGGAAGGGGCCAAGAGACCCAGTACTTC.

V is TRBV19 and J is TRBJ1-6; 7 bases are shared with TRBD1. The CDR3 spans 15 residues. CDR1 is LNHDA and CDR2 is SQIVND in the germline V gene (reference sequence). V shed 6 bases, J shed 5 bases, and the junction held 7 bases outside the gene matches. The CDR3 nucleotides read TGTGCCAGTAGCTCTCGACAGGGCCATAATTCACCCCTCCACTTT. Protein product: CASSSRQGHNSPLHF. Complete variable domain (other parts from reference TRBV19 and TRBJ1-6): DGGITQSPKYLFRKEGQNVTLSCEQNLNHDAMYWYRQDPGQGLRLIYYSQIVNDFQKGDIAEGYSVSREKKESFPLTVTSAQKNPTAFYLCASSSRQGHNSPLHFGNGTRLTVT.

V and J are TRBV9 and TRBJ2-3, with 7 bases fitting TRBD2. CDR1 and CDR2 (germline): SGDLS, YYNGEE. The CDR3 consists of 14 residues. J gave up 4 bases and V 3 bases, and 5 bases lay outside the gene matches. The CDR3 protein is CASSGTSIADTQYF. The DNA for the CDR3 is TGTGCCAGCAGCGGGACTAGTATTGCAGATACGCAGTATTTT.

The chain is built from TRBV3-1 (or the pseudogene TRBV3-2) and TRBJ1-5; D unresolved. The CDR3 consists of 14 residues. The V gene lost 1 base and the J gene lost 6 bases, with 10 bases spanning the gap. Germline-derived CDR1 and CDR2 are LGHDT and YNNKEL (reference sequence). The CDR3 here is CASSQVPEGQPQHF. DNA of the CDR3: TGTGCCAGCAGCCAAGTCCCTGAGGGTCAGCCCCAGCATTTT.

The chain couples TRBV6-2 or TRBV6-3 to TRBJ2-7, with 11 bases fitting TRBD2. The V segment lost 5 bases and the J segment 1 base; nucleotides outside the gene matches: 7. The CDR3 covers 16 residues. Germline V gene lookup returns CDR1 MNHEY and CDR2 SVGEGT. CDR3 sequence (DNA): TGTGCCAGCAGTCGAACTAGCGGGAGAGGGTCCTACGAGCAGTACGTC. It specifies CASSRTSGRGSYEQYV.

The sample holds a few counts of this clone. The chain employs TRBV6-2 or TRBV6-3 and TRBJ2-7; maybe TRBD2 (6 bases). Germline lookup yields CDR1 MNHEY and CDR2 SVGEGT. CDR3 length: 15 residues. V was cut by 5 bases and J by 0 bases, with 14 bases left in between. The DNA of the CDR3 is TGTGCCAGCAGTAAACCAGGGACTTACTCCTACGAGCAGTACTTC. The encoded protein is CASSKPGTYSYEQYF.

CDR3 loop: CASRDRVYNEQFF. Written as DNA, the CDR3 is TGTGCCAGCAGGGACAGGGTCTACAATGAGCAGTTCTTC. The chain employs TRBV6-5 and TRBJ2-1; TRBD1 aligns across 8 bases. The CDR3 runs to 13 residues. The V gene end was trimmed by 6 bases and the J gene end by 3 bases; junction bases not matched to a gene: 1. Germline V lookup: CDR1 MNHEY, CDR2 SVGAGI.

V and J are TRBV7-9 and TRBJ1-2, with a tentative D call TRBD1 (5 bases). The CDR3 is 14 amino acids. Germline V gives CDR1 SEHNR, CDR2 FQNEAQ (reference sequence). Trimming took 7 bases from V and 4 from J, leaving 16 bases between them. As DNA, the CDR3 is TGTGCCAGCATCCCCGCCAGCCAGGGCTATGGCTACACCTTC. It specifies CASIPASQGYGYTF.

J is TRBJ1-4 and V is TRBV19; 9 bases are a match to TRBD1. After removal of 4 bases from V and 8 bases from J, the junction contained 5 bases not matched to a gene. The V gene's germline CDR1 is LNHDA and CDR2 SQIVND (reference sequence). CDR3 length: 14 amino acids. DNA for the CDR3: TGTGCCAGTAGTAACAGGGGGCTGAGGGAAAAACTGTTTTTT. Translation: CASSNRGLREKLFF.

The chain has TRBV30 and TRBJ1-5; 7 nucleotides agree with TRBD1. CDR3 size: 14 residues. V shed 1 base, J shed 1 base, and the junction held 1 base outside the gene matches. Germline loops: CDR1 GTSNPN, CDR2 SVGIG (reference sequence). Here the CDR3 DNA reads TGTGCCTGGAGTGGGGGACAGAGCAATCAGCCCCAGCATTTT. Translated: CAWSGGQSNQPQHF.

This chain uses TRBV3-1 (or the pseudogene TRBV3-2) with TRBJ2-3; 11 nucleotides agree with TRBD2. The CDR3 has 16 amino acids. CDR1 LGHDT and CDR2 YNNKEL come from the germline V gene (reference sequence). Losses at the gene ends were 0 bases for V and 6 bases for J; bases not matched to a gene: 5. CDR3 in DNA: TGTGCCAGCAGCCAAGATGTAGCGGGGGGGCGGGATACGCAGTATTTT. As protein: CASSQDVAGGRDTQYF.

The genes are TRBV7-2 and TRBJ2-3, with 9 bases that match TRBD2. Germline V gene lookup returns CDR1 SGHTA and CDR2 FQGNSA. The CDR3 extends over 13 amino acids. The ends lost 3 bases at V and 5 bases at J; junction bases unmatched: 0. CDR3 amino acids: CASSFSGRDTQYF. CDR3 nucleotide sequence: TGTGCCAGCAGCTTTAGCGGGAGAGATACGCAGTATTTT.

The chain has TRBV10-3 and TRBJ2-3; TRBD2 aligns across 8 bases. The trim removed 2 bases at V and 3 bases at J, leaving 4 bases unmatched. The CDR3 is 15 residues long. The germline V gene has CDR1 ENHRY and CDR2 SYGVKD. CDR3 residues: CAISEQKRGTDTQYF. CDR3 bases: TGTGCCATCAGTGAGCAAAAGCGGGGGACAGATACGCAGTATTTT.

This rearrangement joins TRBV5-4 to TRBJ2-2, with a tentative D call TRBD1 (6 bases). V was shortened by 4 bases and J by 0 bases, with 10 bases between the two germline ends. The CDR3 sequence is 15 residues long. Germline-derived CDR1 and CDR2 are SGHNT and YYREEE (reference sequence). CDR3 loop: CASSLGTPNTGELFF. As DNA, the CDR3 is TGTGCCAGCAGCCTCGGGACACCGAACACCGGGGAGCTGTTTTTT.

CDR3 nucleotide sequence: TGTGCCAGCAGCTGGGTTACAGGTCATAGCAATCAGCCCCAGCATTTT. This encodes CASSWVTGHSNQPQHF. The gene calls are TRBV5-8 and TRBJ1-5, with a possible D match to TRBD1 (5 bases). CDR3 length: 16 residues. Deletions cut 3 bases from V and 0 bases from J, with 13 bases between. The germline V gene has CDR1 SGHTS and CDR2 YDEGEE.

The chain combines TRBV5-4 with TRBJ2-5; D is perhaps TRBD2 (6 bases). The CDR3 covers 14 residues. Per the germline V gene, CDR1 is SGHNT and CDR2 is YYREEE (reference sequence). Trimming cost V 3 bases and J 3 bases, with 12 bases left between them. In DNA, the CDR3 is TGTGCCAGCAGCTCTGGAGGGTCCAAAGAGACCCAGTACTTC. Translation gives CASSSGGSKETQYF. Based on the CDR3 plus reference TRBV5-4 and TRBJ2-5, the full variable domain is ETGVTQSPTHLIKTRGQQVTLRCSSQSGHNTVSWYQQALGQGPQFIFQYYREEENGRGNFPPRFSGLQFPNYSSELNVNALELDDSALYLCASSSGGSKETQYFGPGTRLLVL.